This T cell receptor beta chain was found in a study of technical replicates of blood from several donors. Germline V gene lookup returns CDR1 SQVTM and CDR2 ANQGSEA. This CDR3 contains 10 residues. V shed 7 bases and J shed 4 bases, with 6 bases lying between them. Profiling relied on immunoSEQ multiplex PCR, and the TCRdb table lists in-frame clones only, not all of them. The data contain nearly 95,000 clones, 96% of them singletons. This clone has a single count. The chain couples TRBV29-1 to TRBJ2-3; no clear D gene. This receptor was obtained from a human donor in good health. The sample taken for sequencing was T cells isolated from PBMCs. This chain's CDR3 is CSANADTQYF. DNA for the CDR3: TGCAGCGCTAATGCAGATACGCAGTATTTT.